These 28 T cell receptor beta chains were all obtained from the same sample, sequenced in a study of cytomegalovirus exposure and HLA in healthy donors. PCR used 60 Vbeta primers and 13 Jbeta primers. Assay: immunoSEQ multiplex PCR; the TCRdb copy retains only in-frame clones and omits some. Of 100,000 to 150,000 clones in the sample, 81% were seen once. Material for sequencing was PBMCs. Receptors originate from a man between 18 and 35 years old in good health and CMV-seropositive.

The chain couples TRBV18 to TRBJ1-5; D not certain. This CDR3 spans 14 amino acids. Germline V gene data show CDR1 as KGHSH and CDR2 as LQKENI. V dropped 2 bases and J dropped 0 bases, with 5 bases sitting between them. CDR3 nucleotides: TGTGCCAGCTCACCATCCGGTAGCAATCAGCCCCAGCATTTT. Its protein is CASSPSGSNQPQHF. Variable domain in full (rest from reference TRBV18 and TRBJ1-5): NAGVMQNPRHLVRRRGQEARLRCSPMKGHSHVYWYRQLPEEGLKFMVYLQKENIIDESGMPKERFSAEFPKEGPSILRIQQVVRGDSAAYFCASSPSGSNQPQHFGDGTRLSIL.

The V gene is TRBV25-1, the J gene TRBJ1-2, with D uncertain. Germline CDR1 MGHDK, CDR2 SYGVNS. The CDR3 is 13 amino acids. Trimming left V 6 bases short and J 1 base short, with 9 bases between. CDR3 protein: CASRPQVNYGYTF. Here the CDR3 DNA reads TGTGCCAGCAGACCGCAGGTTAACTATGGCTACACCTTC.

V usage is TRBV10-3 and J usage is TRBJ1-1, with a possible D match to TRBD1 (5 bases). In germline, CDR1 is ENHRY, CDR2 SYGVKD. With 3 bases removed from V and 2 bases from J, the gap between germline ends came to 13 bases. The CDR3 has 15 amino acids. This CDR3 is CAISDPPGLNTEAFF. The CDR3 bases are TGTGCCATCAGTGACCCGCCAGGGTTAAACACTGAAGCTTTCTTT.

The V call is TRBV5-1, the J call TRBJ1-1; a possible D gene is TRBD1 (5 bases). Trimming shortened V by 0 bases and J by 4 bases, and 22 bases separated the two germline ends. CDR3 length equals 18 residues. Germline lookup yields CDR1 SGHRS and CDR2 YFSETQ. CDR3 in amino acids: CASSLGSGRIGDGTEAFF. CDR3 coding DNA: TGCGCCAGCAGCTTGGGGTCAGGGCGCATCGGAGATGGCACTGAAGCTTTCTTT. The full variable domain, in which reference TRBV5-1 and TRBJ1-1 provide the parts outside the CDR3, is KAGVTQTPRYLIKTRGQQVTLSCSPISGHRSVSWYQQTPGQGLQFLFEYFSETQRNKGNFPGRFSGRQFSNSRSEMNVSTLELGDSALYLCASSLGSGRIGDGTEAFFGQGTRLTVV.

V is TRBV9 and J is TRBJ1-3; D gene ambiguous. Germline V gene data show CDR1 as SGDLS and CDR2 as YYNGEE. The length of the CDR3 is 15 residues. V was shortened by 1 base and J by 3 bases, with 11 bases between the two germline ends. CDR3 sequence (DNA): TGTGCCAGCAGCGTAAGCGCTAGTTTTGGAAACACCATATATTTT. The encoded protein is CASSVSASFGNTIYF.

The rearrangement uses TRBV19 and TRBJ2-7; maybe TRBD2 (5 bases). Germline lookup yields CDR1 LNHDA and CDR2 SQIVND (reference sequence). Trimming shortened V by 5 bases and J by 5 bases, and 13 bases separated the two germline ends. The CDR3 spans 13 residues. The chain's CDR3 is CASSLAFENEQYF. CDR3 DNA sequence: TGTGCCAGTAGTTTAGCGTTTGAGAACGAGCAGTACTTC.

This chain links TRBV7-8 with TRBJ2-5, with 8 bases fitting TRBD2. V lost 3 bases and J lost 3; bases outside the gene matches: 3. CDR3 size: 14 residues. Germline-derived CDR1 and CDR2 are SGHVS and FQNEAQ. The CDR3 DNA reads TGTGCCAGCAGCTTCGGGAGGGCCAAAGAGACCCAGTACTTC. Its translation: CASSFGRAKETQYF.

This rearrangement joins TRBV6-1 to TRBJ1-1, with TRBD1 identical over 7 bases. With V trimmed by 6 bases and J by 6 bases, 13 bases remained unmatched. The CDR3 is made up of 15 amino acids. CDR1 and CDR2 (germline): MNHNS, SASEGT. CDR3 DNA sequence: TGTGCCAGCAGCCTCCCTCGACAGGGAAGGCCTGAAGCTTTCTTT. It yields the protein CASSLPRQGRPEAFF.

The gene calls are TRBV5-4 and TRBJ2-5; TRBD2 might be the D (5 bases). Germline CDR1 and CDR2: SGHNT and YYREEE (reference sequence). The V end lost 9 bases, the J end lost 2 bases, and 11 bases lay between the germline ends. CDR3 length: 12 residues. The CDR3: CATKDLQETQYF. For the CDR3, the DNA is TGTGCCACAAAGGACTTACAAGAGACCCAGTACTTC.

The V call is TRBV12-5, the J call TRBJ1-3; no definite D call. Trimming left V 3 bases short and J 0 bases short, with 15 bases between. Germline CDR1 and CDR2: LGHNT and FRNRAP. The CDR3 sequence is 17 residues long. In DNA form, the CDR3 reads TGTGCTAGTGGTTTATCGTTGACCCGGGACTCTGGAAACACCATATATTTT. It specifies CASGLSLTRDSGNTIYF.

The V call is TRBV27, the J call TRBJ1-2; weak D call: TRBD1 (5 bases). This CDR3 is built from 14 residues. CDR1 is MNHEY, CDR2 SMNVEV, per germline (reference sequence). Trimming cost V 4 bases and J 4 bases, with 13 bases left between them. CDR3 nucleotides: TGTGCCAGCAGTTCGACAGCTATAGGCTATGGCTACACCTTC. Translating it yields CASSSTAIGYGYTF.

The chain has TRBV4-1 and TRBJ2-1; 9 bases agree with TRBD2. Per germline, CDR1 MGHRA and CDR2 YSYEKL. This CDR3 region has 17 residues. The trim removed 3 bases at V and 4 bases at J, leaving 10 bases unmatched. This chain's CDR3 is CASSHISGGSAYNEQFF. The CDR3 DNA is TGCGCCAGCAGCCATATTAGCGGGGGATCTGCTTACAATGAGCAGTTCTTC.

V gene TRBV11-2 combines with J gene TRBJ2-2, with TRBD2 as a possible D gene (5 bases). Looked up from germline, CDR1 is SGHAT and CDR2 is FQNNGV. The CDR3 covers 14 residues. V was trimmed by 7 bases and J by 4 bases, leaving 13 bases between them. The CDR3 sequence: CASIVGGSTGELFF. The CDR3 DNA is TGTGCCAGCATAGTAGGAGGAAGCACCGGGGAGCTGTTTTTT.

J is TRBJ1-1 and V is TRBV4-1; D is undetermined. The CDR3 runs 13 residues. Per germline, CDR1 MGHRA and CDR2 YSYEKL. V was clipped by 4 bases and J by 3 bases, with 9 bases between them. CDR3 in DNA: TGCGCCAGCAGCCGCGGAGGTTACACTGAAGCTTTCTTT. It yields the protein CASSRGGYTEAFF.

CDR3: CASTQTSGTYNYEQYF. As DNA, the CDR3 is TGCGCCAGCACCCAGACTAGCGGGACCTATAACTACGAGCAGTACTTC. This chain uses TRBV5-1 with TRBJ2-7, with 11 nucleotides matching TRBD2. The trim removed 6 bases at V and 3 bases at J, leaving 11 bases unmatched. Germline lookup yields CDR1 SGHRS and CDR2 YFSETQ. The CDR3 totals 16 residues.

The rearrangement links TRBV5-5 to TRBJ1-5; TRBD1 agrees at 7 bases. The CDR3 is 15 residues long. In germline, CDR1 is SGHKS, CDR2 YYEKEE (reference sequence). V lost 3 bases, J lost 4 bases, and 7 bases stayed unmatched. The CDR3 protein is CASSWGQWENQPQHF. CDR3 nucleotide sequence: TGTGCCAGCAGCTGGGGACAGTGGGAGAATCAGCCCCAGCATTTT. Looking up the rest from reference TRBV5-5 and TRBJ1-5 gives the full variable domain: DAGVTQSPTHLIKTRGQQVTLRCSPISGHKSVSWYQQVLGQGPQFIFQYYEKEERGRGNFPDRFSARQFPNYSSELNVNALLLGDSALYLCASSWGQWENQPQHFGDGTRLSIL.

This chain joins TRBV25-1 and TRBJ2-5; 12 bases match TRBD2. The junction had 8 bases not matched to a gene; V was cut back by 2 bases and J by 4 bases. Germline V CDR1 and CDR2: MGHDK, SYGVNS. CDR3 size: 17 residues. CDR3 sequence: CASSEPEPGLAGETQYF. DNA of the CDR3: TGTGCCAGCAGTGAACCCGAACCGGGACTAGCGGGAGAGACCCAGTACTTC.

On this clone itself: At one end the junction does not follow the germline gene, possibly because of a read error. The rearrangement joins TRBV2 to TRBJ2-1, with D tentatively TRBD1 (5 bases). The CDR3 covers 13 residues. Germline-derived CDR1 and CDR2 are SNHLY and FYNNEI. CDR3 nucleotides: TGTGCTAGCAAACAGGCCGAGCCAAATGAGCAGTTCTTC. Residues: CASKQAEPNEQFF. Full variable domain (rest looked up from reference TRBV2 and TRBJ2-1): EPEVTQTPSHQVTQMGQEVILRCVPISNHLYFYWYRQILGQKVEFLVSFYNNEISEKSEIFDDQFSVERPDGSNFTLKIRSTKLEDSAMYFCASKQAEPNEQFFGPGTRLTVL.

The genes are TRBV30 and TRBJ2-7; a possible D gene is TRBD1 (6 bases). This CDR3 has 14 residues. V lost 5 bases, J lost 3 bases, and 17 bases lay in between. The germline gives CDR1 GTSNPN, CDR2 SVGIG (reference sequence). CDR3 DNA sequence: TGTGCCTGGGGTTGGTACAGGGATAACTACGAGCAGTACTTC. This encodes CAWGWYRDNYEQYF. The full variable domain, rest sourced from reference TRBV30 and TRBJ2-7, is SQTIHQWPATLVQPVGSPLSLECTVEGTSNPNLYWYRQAAGRGLQLLFYSVGIGQISSEVPQNLSASRPQDRQFILSSKKLLLSDSGFYLCAWGWYRDNYEQYFGPGTRLTVT.

This CDR3 is CASRRQGRNEKLFF. The CDR3 DNA is TGTGCCAGCAGGCGACAGGGCCGAAATGAAAAACTGTTTTTT. The chain couples TRBV6-1 to TRBJ1-4; 7 bases are a match to TRBD1. The germline gives CDR1 MNHNS, CDR2 SASEGT. The CDR3 sequence is 14 residues long. The V and J ends lost 6 bases and 5 bases, in that order; junction bases with no gene match: 6.

The chain is built from TRBV6-1 and TRBJ2-1; 7 bases map to TRBD2. This CDR3 contains 12 residues. The germline gives CDR1 MNHNS, CDR2 SASEGT. Trimming at V came to 2 bases and at J to 9 bases, leaving 1 base not matched to a gene. The CDR3 DNA sequence: TGTGCCAGCAGTGAAAGGGAGGGTGAGCAGTTCTTC. As protein: CASSEREGEQFF.

The V gene is TRBV4-3, the J gene TRBJ1-4; no reliable D call. Germline values: CDR1 LGHNA, CDR2 YSLEER. The germline V and J ends were trimmed by 0 bases and 0 bases, with 5 bases remaining between them. The CDR3 consists of 15 residues. The CDR3 spells CASSQDQTTNEKLFF. The CDR3 region has the DNA TGCGCCAGCAGCCAAGATCAAACAACTAATGAAAAACTGTTTTTT.

The V call is TRBV30, the J call TRBJ1-6; D unclear. V was cut by 5 bases and J by 7 bases, with 18 bases left in between. The CDR3 extends over 15 amino acids. Germline CDR1 is GTSNPN and CDR2 is SVGIG (reference sequence). CDR3 amino acids: CAWSTLAGVNSPLHF. The CDR3 DNA is TGTGCCTGGTCAACCCTAGCGGGTGTAAATTCACCCCTCCACTTT.

The CDR3: CASSPREASGSFYEQYF. In DNA, the CDR3 is TGTGCCAGCTCACCACGAGAAGCTAGCGGGAGTTTCTACGAGCAGTACTTC. The chain couples TRBV18 to TRBJ2-7, with 10 bases identical to TRBD2. Germline CDR1 and CDR2: KGHSH and LQKENI. V shed 1 base and J 3 bases; nucleotides not matched to a gene: 9. This CDR3 spans 17 amino acids.

Points on this clone: The sample carries other DNA sequences with the same CDR3. This chain joins TRBV19 and TRBJ1-5, with D perhaps TRBD1 (5 bases). CDR3 length equals 14 residues. Germline CDR1 and CDR2: LNHDA and SQIVND (reference sequence). V gave up 3 bases and J gave up 1 base, with 7 bases separating them. CDR3 sequence reads: CASSIRGSNQPQHF. The CDR3 coding sequence is TGTGCCAGTAGTATCCGGGGGAGCAATCAGCCCCAGCATTTT.

This clone was observed a handful of times. This chain joins TRBV2 and TRBJ1-6; possibly TRBD1 for D (6 bases). Trimming removed 6 bases at V and 6 bases at J, with 15 bases between. Germline V CDR1 and CDR2: SNHLY, FYNNEI. The length of the CDR3 is 15 residues. The CDR3 DNA reads as TGTGCCAGCAGCCAGACGGACAGTTCTAATTCACCCCTCCACTTT. Protein: CASSQTDSSNSPLHF.

This chain links TRBV5-1 with TRBJ2-1; TRBD1 might be the D (8 bases). Germline values: CDR1 SGHRS, CDR2 YFSETQ. Trimming pared 0 bases from V and 13 bases from J, leaving 17 bases between. The CDR3 loop spans 14 amino acids. The CDR3 region has the DNA TGCGCCAGCAGCTTGGCACAGGGGGGCGGGGGTCAGTTCTTC. Translating it yields CASSLAQGGGGQFF.

The gene calls are TRBV5-1 and TRBJ1-1; D may be TRBD1 (5 bases). V gave up 0 bases and J gave up 5 bases, with 11 bases separating them. CDR1 is SGHRS and CDR2 is YFSETQ in the germline V gene. The CDR3 length is 14 residues. The CDR3 DNA follows: TGCGCCAGCAGCTTGGATAGGGGTATAACTGAAGCTTTCTTT. Translating gives CASSLDRGITEAFF.